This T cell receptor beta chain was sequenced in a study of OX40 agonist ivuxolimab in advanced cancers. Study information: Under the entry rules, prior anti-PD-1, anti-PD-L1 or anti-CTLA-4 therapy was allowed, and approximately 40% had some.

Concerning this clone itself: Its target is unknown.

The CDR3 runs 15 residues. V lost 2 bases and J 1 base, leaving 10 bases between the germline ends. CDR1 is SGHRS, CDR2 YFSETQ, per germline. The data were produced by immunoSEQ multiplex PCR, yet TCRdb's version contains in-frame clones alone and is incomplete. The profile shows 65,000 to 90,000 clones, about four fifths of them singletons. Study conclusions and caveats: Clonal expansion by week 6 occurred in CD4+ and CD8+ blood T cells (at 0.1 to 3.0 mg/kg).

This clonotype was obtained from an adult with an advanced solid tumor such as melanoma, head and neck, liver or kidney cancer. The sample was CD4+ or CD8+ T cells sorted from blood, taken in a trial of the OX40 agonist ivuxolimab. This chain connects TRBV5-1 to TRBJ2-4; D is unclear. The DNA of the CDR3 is TGCGCCAGCAGCTTCCTCGACGGTGCCAAAAACATTCAGTACTTC. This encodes CASSFLDGAKNIQYF. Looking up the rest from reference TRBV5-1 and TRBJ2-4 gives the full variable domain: KAGVTQTPRYLIKTRGQQVTLSCSPISGHRSVSWYQQTPGQGLQFLFEYFSETQRNKGNFPGRFSGRQFSNSRSEMNVSTLELGDSALYLCASSFLDGAKNIQYFGAGTRLSVL.